The text below deals with one T cell receptor (beta chain). Germline and genes here are mouse. The DNA ends 1 residue before the CDR3 does, and the rest of the CDR3 is filled in from the germline J gene. The method was immunoSEQ multiplex PCR; TCRdb's version includes in-frame clones alone and lacks a portion of them. The data contain roughly 4,200 clones, approximately 49% of them seen just once; the ten biggest clones take up about 10%. Time point described: mouse harvest day 7 after allogeneic transplant. Mouse grafts combined 10^7 T-cell-depleted bone marrow cells with 10^6 splenic CD5+ T cells. This mouse GVHD model was MHC-mismatched B6 to BALB/c, profiled day 7 or 14. The record originates from a study of tissue T cells after allogeneic stem cell transplantation. Germline assignment: CDR1 KGHTA and CDR2 FQNQQP. There are 12 residues in the CDR3.

This TCR was recovered from a female BALB/c mouse given C57BL/6 T cells with graft-versus-host disease after an allogeneic hematopoietic cell transplant. V is TRBV23 and J is TRBJ1-1; the tabulated D call, TRBD1, remains unverified against the DNA. Material for sequencing was lymph node tissue. The CDR3 reads CSSSQKGAEVFF. The DNA read from the CDR3 is TGCTCCAGCAGTCAAAAGGGGGCGGAAGTCTTC.